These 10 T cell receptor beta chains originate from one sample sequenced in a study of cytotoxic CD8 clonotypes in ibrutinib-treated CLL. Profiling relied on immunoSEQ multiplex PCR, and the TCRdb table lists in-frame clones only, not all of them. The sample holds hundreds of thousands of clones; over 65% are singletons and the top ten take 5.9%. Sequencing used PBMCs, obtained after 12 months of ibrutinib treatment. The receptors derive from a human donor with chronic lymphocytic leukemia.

In DNA form, the CDR3 reads TGCGCCAGCAGCTTGTTCTGGGGGGATCCCCCCTCAGCTTTCTTT. Translated, it gives CASSLFWGDPPSAFF. The V gene is TRBV5-1, the J gene TRBJ1-1; maybe TRBD1 (5 bases). With 1 base removed from V and 10 bases from J, the gap between germline ends came to 20 bases. Germline CDR1 and CDR2: SGHRS and YFSETQ. This CDR3 has 15 residues.

Here the CDR3 DNA reads TGTGCCAGCAGCTTAGGAGGGGGCGGGCAGCCCCAGCATTTT. Its protein product is CASSLGGGGQPQHF. The genes are TRBV13 and TRBJ1-5, with 7 nucleotides matching TRBD1. The V gene's germline CDR1 is PRHDT and CDR2 FYEKMQ (reference sequence). The CDR3 runs 14 residues. V gave up 0 bases and J gave up 7 bases; unmatched junction bases: 3. The whole variable domain, remainder taken from reference TRBV13 and TRBJ1-5, is AAGVIQSPRHLIKEKRETATLKCYPIPRHDTVYWYQQGPGQDPQFLISFYEKMQSDKGSIPDRFSAQQFSDYHSELNMSSLELGDSALYFCASSLGGGGQPQHFGDGTRLSIL.

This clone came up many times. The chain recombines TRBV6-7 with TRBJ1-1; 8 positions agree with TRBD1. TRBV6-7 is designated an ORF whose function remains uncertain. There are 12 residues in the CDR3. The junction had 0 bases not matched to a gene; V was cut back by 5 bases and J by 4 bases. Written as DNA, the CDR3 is TGTGCCAGCAGTACAGGGGGCACTGAAGCTTTCTTT. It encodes CASSTGGTEAFF.

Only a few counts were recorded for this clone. The CDR3 coding sequence is TGTGCCAGCAGCTTAGTCTCTGGAAACACCATATATTTT. Translation: CASSLVSGNTIYF. The genes are TRBV7-3 and TRBJ1-3; D call uncertain. The V gene lost 2 bases and the J gene lost 0 bases, with 2 bases spanning the gap. This CDR3 comprises 13 residues. The germline CDR1 and CDR2 sequences are SGHTA and FQGTGA.

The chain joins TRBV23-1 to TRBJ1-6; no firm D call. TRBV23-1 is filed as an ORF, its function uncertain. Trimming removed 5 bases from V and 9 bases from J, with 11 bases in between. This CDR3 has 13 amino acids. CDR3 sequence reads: CASSWREGSPLHF. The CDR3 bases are TGCGCCAGCAGTTGGAGGGAAGGTTCACCCCTCCACTTT.

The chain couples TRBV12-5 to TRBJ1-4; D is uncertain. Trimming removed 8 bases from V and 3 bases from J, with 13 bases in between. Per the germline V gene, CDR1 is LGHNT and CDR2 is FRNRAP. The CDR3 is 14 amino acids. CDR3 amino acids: CASTLGKPNEKLFF. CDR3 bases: TGTGCTAGTACTCTCGGGAAGCCTAATGAAAAACTGTTTTTT. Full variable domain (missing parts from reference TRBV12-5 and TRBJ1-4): DARVTQTPRHKVTEMGQEVTMRCQPILGHNTVFWYRQTMMQGLELLAYFRNRAPLDDSGMPKDRFSAEMPDATLATLKIQPSEPRDSAVYFCASTLGKPNEKLFFGSGTQLSVL.

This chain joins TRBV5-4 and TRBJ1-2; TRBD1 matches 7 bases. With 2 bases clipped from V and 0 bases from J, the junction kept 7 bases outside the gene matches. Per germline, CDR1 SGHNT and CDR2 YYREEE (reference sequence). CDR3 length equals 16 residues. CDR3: CASSLPGTDTNYGYTF. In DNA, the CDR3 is TGTGCCAGCAGCTTACCCGGGACAGACACTAACTATGGCTACACCTTC.

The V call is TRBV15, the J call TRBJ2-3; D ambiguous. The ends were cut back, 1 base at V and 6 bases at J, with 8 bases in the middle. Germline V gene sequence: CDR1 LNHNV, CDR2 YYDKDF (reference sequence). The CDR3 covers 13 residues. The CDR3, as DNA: TGTGCCACCAGCAGAGGCCCCCGGGATACGCAGTATTTT. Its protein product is CATSRGPRDTQYF.

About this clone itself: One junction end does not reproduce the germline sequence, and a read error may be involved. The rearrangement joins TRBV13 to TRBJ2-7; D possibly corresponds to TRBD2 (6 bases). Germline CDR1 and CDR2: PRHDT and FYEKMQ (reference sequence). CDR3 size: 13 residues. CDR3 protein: CASGAPPASEYHF. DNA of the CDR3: TGTGCCAGCGGAGCGCCTCCGGCTAGCGAGTATCACTTC.

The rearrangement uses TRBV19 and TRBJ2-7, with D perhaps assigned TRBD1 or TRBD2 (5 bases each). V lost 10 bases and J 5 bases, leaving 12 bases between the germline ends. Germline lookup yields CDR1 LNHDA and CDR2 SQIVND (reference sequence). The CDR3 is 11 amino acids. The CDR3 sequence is CAKARGHEQYF. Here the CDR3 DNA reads TGTGCCAAGGCTAGGGGACACGAGCAGTACTTC. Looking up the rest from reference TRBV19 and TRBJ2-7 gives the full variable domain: DGGITQSPKYLFRKEGQNVTLSCEQNLNHDAMYWYRQDPGQGLRLIYYSQIVNDFQKGDIAEGYSVSREKKESFPLTVTSAQKNPTAFYLCAKARGHEQYFGPGTRLTVT.